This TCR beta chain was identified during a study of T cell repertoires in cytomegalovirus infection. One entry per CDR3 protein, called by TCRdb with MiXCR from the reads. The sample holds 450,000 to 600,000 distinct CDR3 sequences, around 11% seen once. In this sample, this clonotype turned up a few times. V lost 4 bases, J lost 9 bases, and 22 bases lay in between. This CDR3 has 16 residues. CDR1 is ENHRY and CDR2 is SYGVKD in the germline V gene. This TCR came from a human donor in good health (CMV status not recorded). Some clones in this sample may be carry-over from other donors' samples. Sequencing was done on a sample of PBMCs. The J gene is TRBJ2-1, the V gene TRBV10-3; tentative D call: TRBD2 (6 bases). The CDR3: CAISGSGTSNFGEQFF. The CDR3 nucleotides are TGTGCCATCAGTGGCTCCGGGACTTCCAACTTCGGTGAGCAGTTCTTC.